This note documents a single T cell receptor beta chain sequence. Its antigen is not identified. This sample is drawn from a study of T cells in Graves' hyperthyroidism and ophthalmopathy. Study results and caveats: Separating ophthalmopathy from stable hyperthyroidism was achieved by a 13 V-J model.

RNA transcripts provided the source from which TCR beta CDR3 regions were amplified. In the first-round RT-PCR of the TCR CDR3, the HTBI primer set was used. TCRdb used MiXCR to reprocess the multiplex PCR reads, holding one entry per CDR3 protein. The table lists under 550,000 distinct CDR3 sequences, roughly an eighth of them singletons. This CDR3 comprises 14 residues. Trimming stripped 1 base from V and 0 bases from J, with 7 bases between. The germline CDR1 and CDR2 sequences are LGHDT and YNNKEL (reference sequence). Sequencing was carried out using blood. The chain recombines TRBV3-1 with TRBJ2-7; D ambiguous. The sequence was obtained from a woman aged 18-30 years with Graves' hyperthyroidism. CDR3 loop: CASSQGGRSYEQYF. CDR3 nucleotides: TGTGCCAGCAGCCAAGGCGGCCGCTCCTACGAGCAGTACTTC.